This T cell receptor (beta chain) was identified during a study of blood T cells in healthy people across ages (dated by TCRdb to the mid-2010s). For the wider study: In model experiments, roughly one uniquely barcoded TCR beta cDNA molecule per two T cells was captured by template switching. Using deep sequencing normalized with unique cDNA molecular identifiers, the study measured how TCR beta repertoire diversity changes with age. The donors were split into four age groups: young (average around 15 years), middle-aged (39), aged (approximately 59) and long-lived (under 85). To avoid experimental bias, donors of different ages were distributed randomly across sequencing lanes. Using the same blood draw, the study looked at two additional independent replicas of 1 million unique cDNA reads for two donors, one aged 18 to 29 and the other aged 80 or older. Study-level results and caveats: The percentage of naive T cells measured by flow cytometry correlated strongly with observed TCR beta diversity. As age increased, observed TCR beta diversity per million T cells dropped in a roughly linear way, and a significant reduction was already evident by age 40. The CMV infection status of donors was not known, potentially confounding age-related changes in expanded clonotypes. Bulk unsorted PBMC profiling prevented conclusive comparison of naive and antigen-experienced compartments. Compared with the aged group, the long-lived group had more naive CD4+ T cells, fewer expanded clones and increased TCR diversity, a pattern suggesting age selection. Estimates of total diversity based on one million sequenced T cells were considered lower bounds and underestimates.

In this sample, this clonotype turned up once. Its binding antigen is unknown. Base qualities are not provided; no much larger clone lies one nucleotide away. Libraries were built with 5' RACE. Sequencing instrument: Illumina HiSeq 2500. A second PCR of 7 to 11 cycles was performed with a sample-barcoded 5' primer and a J-beta primer mix. A template-switch 5' adaptor carrying 12 random nucleotides introduced a unique molecular identifier onto each TCR beta cDNA molecule. Each sample yielded at least 2.5 million CDR3-containing paired-end reads. First-strand cDNA synthesis was performed from all RNA using the Mint cDNA synthesis kit, with priming by a TRBC-specific oligonucleotide. Following uracil-DNA glycosylase treatment, a first 18-cycle PCR with universal primers M1SS and BC2_uni_R was performed on all cDNA. Processing in the source paper ran as follows. For normalization, 1 million high-quality reads were randomly selected from each sample, with every read carrying a distinct molecular identifier. Reads with shared molecular identifiers were discarded instead of being binned into consensus sequences. MiTCR, run with a Q25 quality threshold and the strictest error-elimination algorithm, handled CDR3 identification, clonotype clustering and error correction. A nonparametric unseen species model with Euler transformation was used to estimate a lower bound on total TCR beta diversity. The raw public reads went through TCRdb reprocessing: fastp at Q25, MiXCR clone calling, in-frame beta chains kept. Rows merge per CDR3 protein into single entries with the most common DNA and genes. These V and J calls derive from TCRdb rather than the authors' analysis. The sample table lists hundreds of thousands of distinct CDR3 sequences, just over 55% of them with a count of one. The ten top clones hold around 24% of the sample.

Donors were roughly 40 systemically healthy Caucasian individuals from Russia aged roughly 6 to 100 years. Each donor gave ten milliliters of peripheral blood, drawn into EDTA-treated Vacutainer tubes. Ficoll-Paque density-gradient centrifugation was used to isolate PBMCs, with at least 6 million per sample. Trizol reagent was used to extract total RNA from PBMCs, with at least 5.5 micrograms per sample. For every donor, flow cytometry on a PBMC aliquot measured the percentage of naive CD45RAhigh/CD27high T cells. The sequencing input was blood. This sequence originates from a man in his forties in good health.

At the DNA level, the sequence is TGTGCCATCAGTGGACTAGCGGTGGCTGCAGATACGCAGTATTTT. The resulting protein is CAISGLAVAADTQYF. The rearrangement combines TRBV10-3 with TRBJ2-3, with TRBD2 matching 9 junction bases. CDR1 is given as ENHRY and CDR2 as SYGVKD, both from the germline V gene. Including the terminal cysteine and phenylalanine, the CDR3 comprises 15 residues. Here the CDR3 DNA is all that survives: 45 bases in frame from base 1. V is cut back by 4 bases and J by 4 bases, with 6 bases in the junction unmatched.